These 14 T cell receptor beta chains were sequenced from one sample in a study of identical twins. TCRdb reanalysed the 5' RACE reads using MiXCR and keeps one entry per CDR3 protein. This sample has fewer than 800,000 distinct CDR3 sequences, with under 8.5% found just once. Separately, the same data were catalogued under a study of yellow fever vaccine responses in identical twins.

The sequenced material came from PBMCs. The origin of the receptors is a woman under 30 in good health.

The sample holds many counts of this clonotype. The V and J genes are TRBV6-4 and TRBJ2-3; no firm D call. The CDR3 spans 15 residues. Germline CDR1 is MRHNA and CDR2 is SNTAGT. The ends were cut back, 3 bases at V and 2 bases at J, with 12 bases in the middle. In DNA, the CDR3 is TGTGCCAGCAGTGATTCGGCAGGAGCCACAGATACGCAGTATTTT. Protein sequence: CASSDSAGATDTQYF.

This clonotype has just a few counts. V is TRBV6-2 or TRBV6-3 and J is TRBJ1-1; a weak D match, TRBD1 (5 bases). CDR3 size: 17 residues. Per the germline V gene, CDR1 is MNHEY and CDR2 is SVGEGT. V was clipped by 3 bases and J by 1 base, with 18 bases between them. The CDR3 loop reads CASSYRPGDFRNTEAFF. CDR3 DNA: TGTGCCAGCAGTTATAGACCGGGGGATTTTAGGAACACTGAAGCTTTCTTT.

There are many counts of this clonotype. CDR3 nucleotide sequence: TGTGCCAGCAGTTTAAGGCTAGCGGGAGTGGATTACGAGCAGTACTTC. This gives the protein CASSLRLAGVDYEQYF. This chain connects TRBV12-3 or TRBV12-4 to TRBJ2-7, with 10 bases lining up with TRBD2. This CDR3 is built from 16 residues. V lost 2 bases and J lost 4; bases outside the gene matches: 8.

The sample holds many counts of this clonotype. Here the CDR3 reads CASSVVLNSPLHF. For the CDR3, the DNA is TGTGCCAGCAGCGTAGTCTTGAATTCACCCCTCCACTTT. This chain joins TRBV9 and TRBJ1-6; D call uncertain. Germline V CDR1 and CDR2: SGDLS, YYNGEE. This CDR3 is 13 amino acids long. Trimming shortened V by 0 bases and J by 7 bases, and 5 bases separated the two germline ends.

Only a few counts were recorded for this clonotype. This sequence joins TRBV20-1 and TRBJ2-3; no clear D. Looked up from germline, CDR1 is DFQATT and CDR2 is SNEGSKA (reference sequence). The CDR3 has 14 amino acids. The germline V and J ends were trimmed by 4 bases and 6 bases, with 17 bases remaining between them. In DNA, the CDR3 is TGCAGTGCTAAGGGTCGAAAGGGTCCCGATACGCAGTATTTT. It is translated as CSAKGRKGPDTQYF.

This clonotype was observed a handful of times. The chain recombines TRBV29-1 with TRBJ2-5; D unresolved. Germline V gene sequence: CDR1 SQVTM, CDR2 ANQGSEA. Trimming shortened V by 3 bases and J by 1 base, and 9 bases separated the two germline ends. The CDR3 is made up of 13 amino acids. The CDR3 DNA is TGCAGCGTTGATCTAGACCTCCAAGAGACCCAGTACTTC. It codes for CSVDLDLQETQYF.

V and J are TRBV20-1 and TRBJ2-1; 7 positions agree with TRBD1. CDR1 DFQATT and CDR2 SNEGSKA come from the germline V gene (reference sequence). V was clipped by 6 bases and J by 8 bases; unmatched bases: 4. The CDR3 is 11 residues long. The CDR3 region is CSANRGDEQFF. The CDR3 DNA is TGCAGTGCCAACAGGGGCGATGAGCAGTTCTTC.

The table lists this clonotype with many counts. The gene calls are TRBV5-1 and TRBJ1-2, with D perhaps TRBD1 (5 bases). Germline loops: CDR1 SGHRS, CDR2 YFSETQ. The length of the CDR3 is 13 residues. The ends were cut back, 4 bases at V and 3 bases at J, with 10 bases in the middle. The CDR3 spells CASSPGDDYGYTF. As DNA, the CDR3 is TGCGCCAGCAGCCCGGGGGACGACTATGGCTACACCTTC.

The J gene is TRBJ2-1, the V gene TRBV12-3 or TRBV12-4, with TRBD2 matching over 7 bases. The CDR3 has 17 residues. Germline trimming cut 2 bases from V and 9 bases from J; bases unmatched to any gene: 16. CDR3 bases: TGTGCCAGCAGTTTAAGTTTGGCCCGTGGAGGCGGGAGTGAGCAGTTCTTC. Amino acid sequence: CASSLSLARGGGSEQFF.

This chain connects TRBV5-5 to TRBJ2-2; D is uncertain. The CDR3 spans 18 residues. The germline V gene has CDR1 SGHKS and CDR2 YYEKEE (reference sequence). V was trimmed by 2 bases and J by 1 base, leaving 18 bases between them. Here the CDR3 DNA reads TGTGCCAGCAGCTTTTTTTTGTCTAGTAGGGAGAACACCGGGGAGCTGTTTTTT. This codes for CASSFFLSSRENTGELFF.

The chain has TRBV20-1 and TRBJ2-3; maybe TRBD1 (5 bases). CDR3 size: 15 residues. V dropped 6 bases and J dropped 0 bases, with 16 bases sitting between them. Germline lookup yields CDR1 DFQATT and CDR2 SNEGSKA (reference sequence). CDR3 residues: CSAPTGMTSTDTQYF. The CDR3 nucleotides read TGCAGTGCCCCTACAGGAATGACTAGCACAGATACGCAGTATTTT.

Many counts were recorded for this clonotype. The chain recombines TRBV27 with TRBJ1-6; D is undetermined. V lost 3 bases, J lost 7 bases, and 10 bases lay in between. CDR1 and CDR2 (germline): MNHEY, SMNVEV (reference sequence). The CDR3 contains 14 residues. The CDR3 is CASSFREANSPLHF. The CDR3 region has the DNA TGTGCCAGCAGTTTCCGGGAGGCAAATTCACCCCTCCACTTT.

This clonotype was seen a few times. This chain uses TRBV12-3 or TRBV12-4 with TRBJ2-3; 9 nucleotides agree with TRBD2. This CDR3 is built from 14 residues. The J segment lost 4 bases and the V segment lost 9 bases, leaving 8 bases of the junction unmatched. CDR3 in amino acids: CASSGGGRADTQYF. In DNA, the CDR3 is TGTGCCAGTAGCGGGGGAGGCCGGGCAGATACGCAGTATTTT.

This clonotype was found a few times. The rearrangement joins TRBV12-3 or TRBV12-4 to TRBJ1-2, with 9 bases lining up with TRBD1. The CDR3 totals 14 residues. Trimming at V came to 9 bases and at J to 4 bases, leaving 9 bases not matched to a gene. CDR3 region: CASQKGTGPYGYTF. The CDR3 region has the DNA TGTGCCAGTCAAAAGGGGACAGGGCCCTATGGCTACACCTTC.